The sequence of this TCR beta chain was determined in a study of T cell responses to AZD1222 COVID-19 vaccine. Overall study findings and caveats: Seropositive AZD1222 recipients at baseline numbered only 6 or 7.

Turning to this clone: Its antigen is unidentified.

Clones were read by immunoSEQ multiplex PCR, and TCRdb kept only the in-frame ones, dropping some. The data show around 120,000 clones, with over 75% seen just once and roughly 3.9% held by the top ten. The CDR3 spans 16 residues. The germline V gene has CDR1 LNHDA and CDR2 SQIVND (reference sequence). The V end was cut by 1 base, the J end by 0 bases, with 10 bases between. V is TRBV19 and J is TRBJ1-5; D is ambiguous. This sequence originates from an adult in good health. The sample in question was peripheral blood, obtained on day 0 of MenACWY control vaccination. The CDR3: CASSIGGGISNQPQHF. CDR3 bases: TGTGCCAGTAGTATAGGGGGAGGGATTAGCAATCAGCCCCAGCATTTT.